These T cell receptor beta chains were read from a single sample in a study of cytomegalovirus exposure and HLA in healthy donors. Produced via immunoSEQ multiplex PCR; TCRdb's table is partial and in-frame only. The sample has 110,000 to 150,000 clones; approximately 94% are singletons. Material for sequencing was PBMCs. Receptors originate from a man aged 18 to 29 in good health and CMV-seropositive. Each CDR3 is given with its conserved first and last residue. A D gene is named only where the DNA matches it firmly. A row's size may be missing; if present it is once, few, many or a size class.

J: TRBJ2-7; V: TRBV2; D: TRBD1; size: .; DNA: TGTGCCACCCGGACAGGGTACCTCTACGAGCAGTACTTC; CDR3: CATRTGYLYEQYF
J: TRBJ2-1; V: TRBV6-5; D: TRBD2; size: once; DNA: TGTGCCAGCAGTTACGGACTAGCAAGCTCCTACAATGAGCAGTTCTTC; CDR3: CASSYGLASSYNEQFF
J: TRBJ2-5; V: TRBV16; D: TRBD2; size: once; DNA: TGTGCCAGCACCATTTCAGCGGGAGGGCAAGAGACCCAGTACTTC; CDR3: CASTISAGGQETQYF
J: TRBJ2-1; V: TRBV4-1; D: TRBD2; size: few; DNA: TGCGCCAGCAGACCGGGACTAGCGGGGAACAATGAGCAGTTCTTC; CDR3: CASRPGLAGNNEQFF
J: TRBJ1-3; V: TRBV6-1; D: TRBD1; size: .; DNA: TGTGCCAGCAGTACCGACAGGGCGAGAGGAAACACCATATATTTT; CDR3: CASSTDRARGNTIYF
J: TRBJ2-2; V: TRBV9; D: .; size: .; DNA: TGTGCCAGCAGCGTAGGGCGGGCGGAGTATACTGGGGAGCTGTTTTTT; CDR3: CASSVGRAEYTGELFF
J: TRBJ1-2; V: TRBV5-6; D: .; size: .; DNA: TGTGCCAGCAGCCGCGGGGTTTATGGCTACACCTTC; CDR3: CASSRGVYGYTF
J: TRBJ2-1; V: TRBV11-3; D: TRBD1; size: .; DNA: TGTGCCAGCAGCCATACAGGGGATTGGGGCAATGAGCAGTTCTTC; CDR3: CASSHTGDWGNEQFF
J: TRBJ2-1; V: TRBV2; D: .; size: .; DNA: TGTGCCAGCAGTGAAGGGTGGGCAGCCCTTATCTACAATGAGCAGTTCTTC; CDR3: CASSEGWAALIYNEQFF
J: TRBJ2-1; V: TRBV6-9; D: TRBD2; size: .; DNA: TGTGCCAGCAGTAACCCAGCGGGGGACAATGAGCAGTTCTTC; CDR3: CASSNPAGDNEQFF
J: TRBJ1-1; V: TRBV6-5; D: .; size: .; DNA: TGTGCCAGCAGCCGACGAGAACAGGGGAACACTGAAGCTTTCTTT; CDR3: CASSRREQGNTEAFF
J: TRBJ2-5; V: TRBV7-8; D: TRBD1; size: few; DNA: TGTGCCAGCAGCGCTTTACCATGGGGGACACAGGGGCCGACCCAGTACTTC; CDR3: CASSALPWGTQGPTQYF
J: TRBJ2-7; V: TRBV18; D: TRBD1; size: .; DNA: TGTGCCAGCTCCCCCGGGACAGGGGGAAACTACGAGCAGTACTTC; CDR3: CASSPGTGGNYEQYF
J: TRBJ2-1; V: TRBV2; D: TRBD2; size: .; DNA: TGTGCCAGCCCTTTTACTAGCGGGAGGACCAATGAGCAGTTCTTC; CDR3: CASPFTSGRTNEQFF
J: TRBJ2-1; V: TRBV14; D: TRBD2; size: .; DNA: TGTGCCAGCAGCCAAGCCTGGACTAGCGGGACTGGCCACAATGAGCAGTTCTTC; CDR3: CASSQAWTSGTGHNEQFF
J: TRBJ2-2; V: TRBV5-4; D: TRBD2; size: .; DNA: TGTGCCAGCAGCGGCAGACTAGCGGGAGTAGGCACCGGGGAGCTGTTTTTT; CDR3: CASSGRLAGVGTGELFF
J: TRBJ2-7; V: TRBV9; D: .; size: .; DNA: TGTGCCAGCAGCGTAGGGGCTAGCCACGAGCAGTACTTC; CDR3: CASSVGASHEQYF
J: TRBJ1-1; V: TRBV13; D: TRBD1; size: .; DNA: TGTGCCAGCAGCTTAGGTGGGGACAGGGGGCTCTTTGGCACTGAAGCTTTCTTT; CDR3: CASSLGGDRGLFGTEAFF
J: TRBJ1-1; V: TRBV18; D: TRBD1; size: .; DNA: TGTGCCAGCTCACCAACAGTGGGGACAGGGGGCTCTTTCTTT; CDR3: CASSPTVGTGGSFF
J: TRBJ2-2; V: TRBV7-6; D: .; size: .; DNA: TGTGCCAGCAGCCCTCCCGGGGAGCTGTTTTTT; CDR3: CASSPPGELFF
J: TRBJ2-7; V: TRBV7-2; D: .; size: .; DNA: TGTGCCAGCAGCCCAGGGGTAAGCTCCTACGAGCAGTACTTC; CDR3: CASSPGVSSYEQYF
J: TRBJ2-7; V: TRBV30; D: .; size: .; DNA: TGTGCCTGGAGTTTCGGGGGAGGAGGCTACGAGCAGTACTTC; CDR3: CAWSFGGGGYEQYF
J: TRBJ2-2; V: TRBV6-6; D: .; size: .; DNA: TGTGCCAGCAAAGATGCAGATTCCGGGGAGCTGTTTTTT; CDR3: CASKDADSGELFF
J: TRBJ2-5; V: TRBV7-3; D: .; size: .; DNA: TGTGCCAGCAGCGGGCGCACTCAAGAGACCCAGTACTTC; CDR3: CASSGRTQETQYF
J: TRBJ2-3; V: TRBV5-6; D: TRBD1; size: .; DNA: TGTGCCAGCAGCTCCCTGACAGGGAAAAGCACAGATACGCAGTATTTT; CDR3: CASSSLTGKSTDTQYF
J: TRBJ1-4; V: TRBV5-1; D: .; size: .; DNA: TGCGCCAGCAGCTTACCCGCGGAAGGGGCAAATGAAAAACTGTTTTTT; CDR3: CASSLPAEGANEKLFF
J: TRBJ2-7; V: TRBV7-9; D: TRBD1; size: .; DNA: TGTGCCAGCAGCGGGACAGGGGGCGAGCAGTACTTC; CDR3: CASSGTGGEQYF
J: TRBJ2-1; V: TRBV29-1; D: TRBD1; size: .; DNA: TGCAGCGCAGGGACAGGGAGGGGTAATGAGCAGTTCTTC; CDR3: CSAGTGRGNEQFF
J: TRBJ2-1; V: TRBV13; D: TRBD2; size: .; DNA: TGTGCCAGCAGCTCTAGCGGACTAGCGCAGTTCTTC; CDR3: CASSSSGLAQFF
J: TRBJ1-2; V: TRBV7-9; D: .; size: .; DNA: TGTGCCAGCAGCTTAGAAACGGGTTATGGCTACACCTTC; CDR3: CASSLETGYGYTF
J: TRBJ2-3; V: TRBV25-1; D: TRBD2; size: .; DNA: TGTGCCAGCAGTCGGGCGGGAGCAGGCACAGATACGCAGTATTTT; CDR3: CASSRAGAGTDTQYF
J: TRBJ2-5; V: TRBV6-1; D: TRBD2; size: .; DNA: TGTGCCAGCAGTGAGGGACTAGCGGAGACCCAGTACTTC; CDR3: CASSEGLAETQYF
J: TRBJ2-7; V: TRBV5-4; D: TRBD1; size: few; DNA: TGTGCCAGCAGCCTCCGGGACAGGGCCTACGAGCAGTACTTC; CDR3: CASSLRDRAYEQYF
J: TRBJ2-7; V: TRBV11-1; D: TRBD2; size: .; DNA: TGTGCCAGCAGCCCTCAGCGGGAATACGAGCAGTACTTC; CDR3: CASSPQREYEQYF
J: TRBJ2-7; V: TRBV7-9; D: TRBD2; size: .; DNA: TGTGCCAGCAGCGGGAGGGCAGGAGCCTACGAGCAGTACTTC; CDR3: CASSGRAGAYEQYF
J: TRBJ2-7; V: TRBV6-5; D: TRBD1; size: .; DNA: TGTGCCAGCAGTCGCGGACAGGGTTCCTACGAGCAGTACTTC; CDR3: CASSRGQGSYEQYF
J: TRBJ2-7; V: TRBV15; D: TRBD1; size: .; DNA: TGTGCCACCAGCAGAGATTCTAATACGGGGACAGGGGTGAACGAGCAGTACTTC; CDR3: CATSRDSNTGTGVNEQYF
J: TRBJ2-7; V: TRBV2; D: .; size: .; DNA: TGTGCCAGCAGTTTTCAGGGCCGCTCCTACGAGCAGTACTTC; CDR3: CASSFQGRSYEQYF
J: TRBJ1-5; V: TRBV4-2; D: .; size: .; DNA: TGTGCCAGCAGCCAAACAACAATGGGGGGGAATCAGCCCCAGCATTTT; CDR3: CASSQTTMGGNQPQHF
J: TRBJ1-3; V: TRBV5-1; D: TRBD1; size: .; DNA: TGCGCCAGCAGCTCCGGGACAGGGATGGGAAACACCATATATTTT; CDR3: CASSSGTGMGNTIYF
J: TRBJ1-4; V: TRBV29-1; D: .; size: .; DNA: TGCAGCGCCGGAGACAGAGAAAAACTGTTTTTT; CDR3: CSAGDREKLFF
J: TRBJ1-2; V: TRBV28; D: TRBD1; size: .; DNA: TGTGCCAGCAGTTTGAGAAGAGGGCCCGGCAGGGGGCCGACTAACTATGGCTACACCTTC; CDR3: CASSLRRGPGRGPTNYGYTF
J: TRBJ2-1; V: TRBV9; D: TRBD1; size: .; DNA: TGTGCCAGCAGCGGGTGGACAGGGGGCAATGAGCAGTTCTTC; CDR3: CASSGWTGGNEQFF
J: TRBJ1-2; V: TRBV7-9; D: .; size: .; DNA: TGTGCCAGCAGCTCCCTACCTTCCTATGGCTACACCTTC; CDR3: CASSSLPSYGYTF